This T cell receptor beta chain is from a study of CD8+ T cells in alopecia areata. Overall study: Treated patients were given oral tofacitinib, which was dosed at 5 to 10 mg twice daily.

Peripheral blood, together with lesional scalp punch biopsies, was collected from alopecia areata patients. The CDR3 contains 17 residues. Germline V lookup: CDR1 ENHRY, CDR2 SYGVKD. V was cut by 4 bases and J by 0 bases, with 18 bases left in between. Following RNA extraction, reverse transcription yielded cDNA that acted as the sequencing template. Sequencing was performed with immunoSEQ multiplex PCR; in TCRdb, only in-frame clones are kept and a portion is missing. This table has 140,000 to 150,000 clones, over 70% appearing once. The chain has TRBV10-3 and TRBJ1-1; D unresolved. This TCR derives from a human donor with alopecia areata. Here the sequenced sample was CD8+ T cells sorted from blood, taken at week 0. The CDR3 bases are TGTGCCATCAGTGTGTCAGGTCGTGGTTTGGTGAACACTGAAGCTTTCTTT. As protein: CAISVSGRGLVNTEAFF.